The 8 T cell receptor beta chains reported below all come from one sample, sequenced in a study of cytomegalovirus exposure and HLA in healthy donors. The PCR contained 60 Vbeta and 13 Jbeta primers. Produced via immunoSEQ multiplex PCR; TCRdb's table is partial and in-frame only. The table shows 200,000 to 300,000 clones, with almost 85% occurring only once. Sequencing input: PBMCs. The origin of the receptors is a woman between 40 and 50 years old in good health and CMV-seropositive.

The chain couples TRBV10-2 to TRBJ2-7, with 15 bases identical to TRBD2. Germline assignment: CDR1 WSHSY and CDR2 SAAADI. The CDR3 length is 20 residues. The V segment lost 2 bases and the J segment 7 bases; nucleotides outside the gene matches: 18. DNA of the CDR3: TGCGCCAGCAGTGAGGGGACTAGCGGGAGGACATACGGGTCCTTGAGGGAGCAGTACTTC. Amino acids: CASSEGTSGRTYGSLREQYF.

This chain connects TRBV6-1 to TRBJ2-7, with 7 bases matching TRBD1. CDR1 and CDR2 (germline): MNHNS, SASEGT. This CDR3 spans 13 amino acids. Trimming cost V 2 bases and J 5 bases; bases outside gene matches: 3. The CDR3 DNA reads TGTGCCAGCAGTGAACTTGGGACAGACGAGCAGTACTTC. Its protein is CASSELGTDEQYF.

This rearrangement joins TRBV4-3 to TRBJ2-5, with TRBD2 identical over 11 bases. Germline V CDR1 and CDR2: LGHNA, YSLEER. After removal of 0 bases from V and 4 bases from J, the junction contained 10 bases not matched to a gene. This CDR3 contains 18 residues. CDR3 sequence: CASSQDLIAGGGSETQYF. CDR3 in DNA: TGCGCCAGCAGCCAAGATTTAATAGCGGGAGGGGGGTCAGAGACCCAGTACTTC.

The chain uses TRBV5-4 and TRBJ2-1, with 12 bases fitting TRBD2. From germline, CDR1 is SGHNT and CDR2 YYREEE (reference sequence). The trim removed 3 bases at V and 4 bases at J, leaving 5 bases unmatched. The CDR3 has 16 amino acids. CDR3 in amino acids: CASSWGGLAGYNEQFF. The CDR3 DNA is TGTGCCAGCAGCTGGGGGGGACTAGCGGGTTACAATGAGCAGTTCTTC.

The CDR3 bases are TGCAGCGTGCAGGTTTTCACAGATACGCAGTATTTT. It encodes CSVQVFTDTQYF. V gene TRBV29-1 combines with J gene TRBJ2-3; D unclear. V was trimmed by 6 bases and J by 2 bases, leaving 9 bases between them. Germline values: CDR1 SQVTM, CDR2 ANQGSEA. The CDR3 has 12 residues.

V gene TRBV6-1 combines with J gene TRBJ1-5; no clear D gene. Germline loops: CDR1 MNHNS, CDR2 SASEGT. There are 16 residues in the CDR3. The V end lost 2 bases, the J end lost 4 bases, and 15 bases lay between the germline ends. The CDR3 DNA follows: TGTGCCAGCAGTGAAAGGGAAGGGAGGATTAATCAGCCCCAGCATTTT. Translated, it gives CASSEREGRINQPQHF.

The chain has TRBV7-2 and TRBJ1-4; D ambiguous. CDR1 SGHTA and CDR2 FQGNSA come from the germline V gene. This CDR3 comprises 15 residues. V lost 0 bases, J lost 6 bases, and 11 bases lay in between. This CDR3 reads CASSLASGEHEKLFF. CDR3 DNA: TGTGCCAGCAGCTTAGCATCCGGGGAACATGAAAAACTGTTTTTT.

The V and J genes are TRBV5-1 and TRBJ1-1; 10 bases agree with TRBD1. This CDR3 spans 14 amino acids. Germline V gene lookup returns CDR1 SGHRS and CDR2 YFSETQ. Trimming at V came to 4 bases and at J to 5 bases, leaving 5 bases not matched to a gene. The CDR3 nucleotides read TGCGCCAGCAGCGAGGACAGGGGGGGTACTGAAGCTTTCTTT. Translated, it gives CASSEDRGGTEAFF.